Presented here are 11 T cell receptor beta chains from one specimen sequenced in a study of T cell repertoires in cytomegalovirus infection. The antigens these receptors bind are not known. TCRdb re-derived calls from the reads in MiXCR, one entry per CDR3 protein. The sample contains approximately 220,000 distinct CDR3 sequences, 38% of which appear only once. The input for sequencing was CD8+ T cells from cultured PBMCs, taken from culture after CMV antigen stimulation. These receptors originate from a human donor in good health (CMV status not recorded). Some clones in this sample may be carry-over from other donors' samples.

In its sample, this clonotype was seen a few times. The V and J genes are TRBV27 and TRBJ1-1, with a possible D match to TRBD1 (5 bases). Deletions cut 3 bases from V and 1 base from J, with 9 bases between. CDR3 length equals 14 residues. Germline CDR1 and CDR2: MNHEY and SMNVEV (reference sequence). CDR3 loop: CASSFPGQNTEAFF. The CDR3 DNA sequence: TGTGCCAGCAGTTTTCCAGGGCAGAACACTGAAGCTTTCTTT.

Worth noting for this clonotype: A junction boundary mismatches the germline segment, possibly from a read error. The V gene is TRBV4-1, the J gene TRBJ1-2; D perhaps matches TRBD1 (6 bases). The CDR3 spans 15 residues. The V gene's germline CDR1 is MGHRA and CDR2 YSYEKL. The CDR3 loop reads CSSSLSRGYDYGYTF. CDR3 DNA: TGCTCCAGCAGCCTCTCCAGGGGTTACGACTATGGCTACACCTTC.

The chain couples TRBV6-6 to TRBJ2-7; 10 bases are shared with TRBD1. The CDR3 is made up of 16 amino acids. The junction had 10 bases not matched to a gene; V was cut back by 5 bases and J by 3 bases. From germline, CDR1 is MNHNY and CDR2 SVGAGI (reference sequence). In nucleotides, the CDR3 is TGTGCCAGCAGTGACATGACAGGGGGCAAGCACTACGAGCAGTACTTC. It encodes CASSDMTGGKHYEQYF.

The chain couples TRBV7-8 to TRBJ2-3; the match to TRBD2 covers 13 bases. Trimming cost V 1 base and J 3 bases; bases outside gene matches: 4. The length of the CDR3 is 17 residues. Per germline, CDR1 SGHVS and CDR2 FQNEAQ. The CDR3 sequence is CASSLGLAGGGTDTQYF. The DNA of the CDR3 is TGTGCCAGCAGCTTAGGACTAGCGGGAGGTGGGACAGATACGCAGTATTTT.

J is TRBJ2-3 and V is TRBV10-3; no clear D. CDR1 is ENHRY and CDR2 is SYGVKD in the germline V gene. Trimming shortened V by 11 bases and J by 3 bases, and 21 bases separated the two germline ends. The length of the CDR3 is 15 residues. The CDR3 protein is CASSGPDDGTDTQYF. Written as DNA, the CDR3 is TGTGCCTCCTCCGGGCCGGACGATGGTACAGATACGCAGTATTTT.

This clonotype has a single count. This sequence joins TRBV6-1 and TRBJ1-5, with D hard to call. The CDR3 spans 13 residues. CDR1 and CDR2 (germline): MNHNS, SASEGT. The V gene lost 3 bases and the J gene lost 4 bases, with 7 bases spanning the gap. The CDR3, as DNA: TGTGCCAGCAGTGACGGGTGGAATCAGCCCCAGCATTTT. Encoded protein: CASSDGWNQPQHF.

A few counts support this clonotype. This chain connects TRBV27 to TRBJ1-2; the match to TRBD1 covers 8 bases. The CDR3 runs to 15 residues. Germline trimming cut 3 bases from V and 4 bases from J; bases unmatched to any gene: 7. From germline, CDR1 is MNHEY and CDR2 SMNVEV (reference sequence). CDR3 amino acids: CASSLARTGPYGYTF. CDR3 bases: TGTGCCAGCAGTTTGGCCCGGACAGGGCCCTATGGCTACACCTTC.

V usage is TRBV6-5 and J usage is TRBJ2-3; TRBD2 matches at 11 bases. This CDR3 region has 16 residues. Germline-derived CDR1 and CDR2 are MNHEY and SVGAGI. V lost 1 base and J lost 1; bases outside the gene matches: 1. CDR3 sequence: CASSYLLAGGTDTQYF. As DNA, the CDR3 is TGTGCCAGCAGTTACTTACTAGCGGGGGGCACAGATACGCAGTATTTT.

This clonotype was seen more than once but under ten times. CDR3 DNA: TGCAGTGCTACCTCGGGAGAGGACACTGAAGCTTTCTTT. Encoded protein: CSATSGEDTEAFF. The V gene is TRBV20-1, the J gene TRBJ1-1; D is unclear. Between the trimmed V and J ends, which lost 4 bases and 3 bases, there was a span of 12 bases. Germline V gene data show CDR1 as DFQATT and CDR2 as SNEGSKA (reference sequence). The CDR3 consists of 13 residues.

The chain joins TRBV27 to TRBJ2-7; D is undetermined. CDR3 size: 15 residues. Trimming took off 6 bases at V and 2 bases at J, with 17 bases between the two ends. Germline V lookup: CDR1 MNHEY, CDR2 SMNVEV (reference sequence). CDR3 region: CASSPAAGLAYEQYF. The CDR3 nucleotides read TGTGCCAGCAGCCCCGCAGCCGGGTTAGCCTACGAGCAGTACTTC.

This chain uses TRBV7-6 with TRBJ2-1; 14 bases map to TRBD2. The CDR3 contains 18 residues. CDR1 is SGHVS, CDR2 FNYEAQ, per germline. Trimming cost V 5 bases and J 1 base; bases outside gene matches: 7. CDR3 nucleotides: TGTGCCAGCAGCGTCGGGACTAGCGGGGGTCATTCCTACAATGAGCAGTTCTTC. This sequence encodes CASSVGTSGGHSYNEQFF.